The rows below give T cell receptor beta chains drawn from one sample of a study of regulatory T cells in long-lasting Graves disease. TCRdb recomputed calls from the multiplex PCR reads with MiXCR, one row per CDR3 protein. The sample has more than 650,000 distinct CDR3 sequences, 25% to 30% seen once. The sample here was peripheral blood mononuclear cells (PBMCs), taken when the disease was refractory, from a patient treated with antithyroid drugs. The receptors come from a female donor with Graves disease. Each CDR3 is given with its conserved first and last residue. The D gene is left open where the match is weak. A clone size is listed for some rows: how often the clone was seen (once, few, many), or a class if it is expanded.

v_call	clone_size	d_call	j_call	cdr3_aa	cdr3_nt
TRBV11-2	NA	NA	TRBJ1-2	CASSLTAASDYGYTF	TGTGCCAGCAGCTTAACGGCGGCCAGCGATTATGGCTACACCTTC
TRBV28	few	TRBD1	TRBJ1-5	CASSLFGPPDRADQPQHF	TGTGCCAGCAGTTTATTTGGGCCCCCGGACAGGGCGGATCAGCCCCAGCATTTT
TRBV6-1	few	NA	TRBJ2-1	CASTEAPGNEQFF	TGTGCCAGTACGGAAGCGCCCGGGAATGAGCAGTTCTTC
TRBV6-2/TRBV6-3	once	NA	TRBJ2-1	CASRLVGGEQFF	TGTGCCAGCAGACTGGTTGGCGGGGAGCAGTTCTTC
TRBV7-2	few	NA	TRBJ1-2	CASSLRQPTAGGYTF	TGTGCCAGCAGCTTAAGGCAGCCCACGGCCGGTGGCTACACCTTC
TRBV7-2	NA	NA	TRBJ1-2	CASSLGSSEGYGYTF	TGTGCCAGCAGCTTAGGATCAAGTGAGGGGTATGGCTACACCTTC
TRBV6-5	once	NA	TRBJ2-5	CASSYRGRTETQYF	TGTGCCAGCAGTTATAGGGGAAGAACAGAGACCCAGTACTTC
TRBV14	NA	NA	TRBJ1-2	CASSPELLTYGYTF	TGTGCCAGCAGCCCCGAACTTCTAACCTATGGCTACACCTTC
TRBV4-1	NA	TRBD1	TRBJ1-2	CASSGNPGGDGYTF	TGCGCCAGCAGCGGTAACCCAGGGGGCGATGGCTACACCTTC
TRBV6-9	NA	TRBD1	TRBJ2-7	CASSYQGQGARGEQYF	TGTGCCAGCAGTTACCAGGGACAGGGGGCGAGAGGCGAGCAGTACTTC
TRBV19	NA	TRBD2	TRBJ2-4	CASSTLSGSWDIQYF	TGTGCCAGTAGTACCCTTAGCGGGTCCTGGGACATTCAGTACTTC
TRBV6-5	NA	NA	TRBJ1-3	CASSYETGPSGNTIYF	TGTGCCAGCAGTTATGAAACAGGGCCCTCTGGAAACACCATATATTTT
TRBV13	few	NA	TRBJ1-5	CASSRGAQPQHF	TGTGCCAGCAGCCGGGGCGCGCAGCCCCAGCATTTT
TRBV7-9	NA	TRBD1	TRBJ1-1	CASSFQGASRAFF	TGTGCCAGCAGCTTCCAGGGGGCCTCGAGGGCTTTCTTT
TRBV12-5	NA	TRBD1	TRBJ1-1	CASGLARTGRDTEAFF	TGTGCTAGTGGTTTGGCCCGGACAGGGCGGGACACTGAAGCTTTCTTT
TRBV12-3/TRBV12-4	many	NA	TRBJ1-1	CASSPAGRSEAFF	TGTGCCAGCAGTCCCGCAGGACGGTCTGAAGCTTTCTTT
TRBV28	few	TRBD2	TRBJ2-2	CASSPSRTSGRTGELFF	TGTGCCAGCAGTCCCTCAAGGACTAGCGGGAGGACCGGGGAGCTGTTTTTT
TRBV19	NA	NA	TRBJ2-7	CASSREQGPWEQYF	TGTGCCAGTAGTAGGGAACAGGGACCCTGGGAGCAGTACTTC
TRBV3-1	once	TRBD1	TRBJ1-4	CASSQRGRREKLFF	TGTGCCAGCAGCCAAAGGGGGCGACGCGAAAAACTGTTTTTT
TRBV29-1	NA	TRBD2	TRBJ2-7	CSVIPLAGRTPYEQYF	TGCAGCGTTATACCACTAGCGGGAAGGACCCCCTACGAGCAGTACTTC
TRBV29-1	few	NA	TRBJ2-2	CSGRQAGELFF	TGCAGCGGCCGACAGGCCGGGGAGCTGTTTTTT
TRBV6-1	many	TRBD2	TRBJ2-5	CASSNGTPGRALPEAQYF	TGTGCCAGCAGCAACGGAACCCCCGGGAGGGCCCTCCCGGAGGCCCAGTACTTC
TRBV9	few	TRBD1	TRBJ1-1	CASSTGQVFGTEAFF	TGTGCCAGCAGCACCGGACAGGTTTTTGGTACTGAAGCTTTCTTT
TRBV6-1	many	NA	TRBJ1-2	CASYNGYGYTF	TGTGCCAGCTATAACGGCTATGGCTACACCTTC
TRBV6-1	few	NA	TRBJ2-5	CASLKDYHFQETQYF	TGTGCCAGCCTTAAGGACTATCATTTCCAAGAGACCCAGTACTTC
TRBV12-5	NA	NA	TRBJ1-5	CASGLIQGAGILSNQPQHF	TGTGCTAGTGGTTTGATTCAGGGAGCAGGGATTCTCAGCAATCAGCCCCAGCATTTT